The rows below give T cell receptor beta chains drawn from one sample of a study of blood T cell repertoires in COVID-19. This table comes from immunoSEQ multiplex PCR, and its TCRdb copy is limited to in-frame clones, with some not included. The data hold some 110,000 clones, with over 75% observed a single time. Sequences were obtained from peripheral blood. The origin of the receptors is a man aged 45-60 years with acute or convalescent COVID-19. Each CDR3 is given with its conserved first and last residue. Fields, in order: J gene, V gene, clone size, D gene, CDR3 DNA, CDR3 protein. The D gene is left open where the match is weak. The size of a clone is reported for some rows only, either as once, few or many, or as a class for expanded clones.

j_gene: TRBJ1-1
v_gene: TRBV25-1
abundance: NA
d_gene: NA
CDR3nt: TGTGCCAGCAGTGAACCCACAGGGAAGGCGGACACTGAAGCTTTCTTT
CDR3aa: CASSEPTGKADTEAFF

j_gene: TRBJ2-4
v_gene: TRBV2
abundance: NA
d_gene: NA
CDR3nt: TGTGCCAGCAGAGGCGGGGACTTAGCCAAAAACATTCAGTACTTC
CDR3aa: CASRGGDLAKNIQYF

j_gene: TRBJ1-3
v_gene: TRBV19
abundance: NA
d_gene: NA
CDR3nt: TGTGCCAGTAGTATAGAAGGGTCGGGAAGAGGATCTGGAAACACCATATATTTT
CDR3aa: CASSIEGSGRGSGNTIYF

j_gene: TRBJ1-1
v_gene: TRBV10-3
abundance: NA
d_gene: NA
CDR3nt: TGTGCCATCAGTCGCCAGGAGGGCACTGAAGCTTTCTTT
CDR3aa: CAISRQEGTEAFF

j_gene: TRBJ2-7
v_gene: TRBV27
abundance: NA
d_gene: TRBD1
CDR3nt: TGTGCCAGCAGTGCCCGGGACAGGGGTGGCGAGCAGTACTTC
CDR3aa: CASSARDRGGEQYF

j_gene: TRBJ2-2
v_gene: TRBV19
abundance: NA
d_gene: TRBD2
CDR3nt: TGTGCCAGTGAGGACTATAGCGGGAGTTCCACCGGGGAGCTGTTTTTT
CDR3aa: CASEDYSGSSTGELFF

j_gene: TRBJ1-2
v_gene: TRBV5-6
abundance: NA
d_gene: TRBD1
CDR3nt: TGTGCCAGCAGCCTAGGGACAGTTAACTATGGCTACACCTTC
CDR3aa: CASSLGTVNYGYTF

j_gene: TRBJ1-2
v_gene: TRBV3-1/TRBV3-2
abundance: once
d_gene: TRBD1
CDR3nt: TGTGTCAGCAGCCCGTGGGACAGGGGCGTATATGGCTACACCTTC
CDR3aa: CVSSPWDRGVYGYTF

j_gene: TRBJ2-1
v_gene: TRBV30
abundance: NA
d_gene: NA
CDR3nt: TGTGCCTGGAGGGGAGGGGGTGGCAATGAGCAGTTCTTC
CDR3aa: CAWRGGGGNEQFF

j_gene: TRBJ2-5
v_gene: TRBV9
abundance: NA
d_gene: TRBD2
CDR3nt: TGTGCCAGCAGCCCCTTAGCGGGAGTCCAAGAGACCCAGTACTTC
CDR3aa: CASSPLAGVQETQYF

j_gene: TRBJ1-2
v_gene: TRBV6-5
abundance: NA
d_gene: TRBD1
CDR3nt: TGTGCCAGCAGCTTTGGCACAGGGGGCGCGGGTGGCTACACCTTC
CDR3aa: CASSFGTGGAGGYTF

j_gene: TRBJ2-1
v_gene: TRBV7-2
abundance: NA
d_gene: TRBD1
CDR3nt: TGTGCCAGCAGCTTAGCGGTCAGGGGGAGAGAGTTCTTC
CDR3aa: CASSLAVRGREFF

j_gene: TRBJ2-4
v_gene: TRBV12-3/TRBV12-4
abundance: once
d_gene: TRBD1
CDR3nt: TGTGCCAGCGAGACAGGGAAAAACATTCAGTACTTC
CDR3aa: CASETGKNIQYF

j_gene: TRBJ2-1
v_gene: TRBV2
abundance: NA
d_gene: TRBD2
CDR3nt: TGTGCCAGCAGTGTAGGACTAGCGGGGGGCTACAATGAGCAGTTCTTC
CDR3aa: CASSVGLAGGYNEQFF

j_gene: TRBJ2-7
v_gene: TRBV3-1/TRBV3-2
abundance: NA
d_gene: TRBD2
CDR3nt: TGTGCCAGCAGCCCCGGGGCTAGCGGGGCCTACGAGCAGTACTTC
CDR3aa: CASSPGASGAYEQYF

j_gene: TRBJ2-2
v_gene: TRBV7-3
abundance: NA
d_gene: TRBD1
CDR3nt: TGTGCCAGCAGCTCCCGACAGGGGGACCGGGAGCTGTTTTTT
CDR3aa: CASSSRQGDRELFF

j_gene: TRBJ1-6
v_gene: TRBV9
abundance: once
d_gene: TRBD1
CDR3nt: TGTGCCAGCAGCGTAGCGGGAGGGGGCCGGTATTCACCCCTCCACTTT
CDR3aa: CASSVAGGGRYSPLHF

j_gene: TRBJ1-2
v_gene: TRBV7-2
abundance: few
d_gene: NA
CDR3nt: TGTGCCAGCAGGAGAATTACAGGCTTCTATGGCTACACCTTC
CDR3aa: CASRRITGFYGYTF

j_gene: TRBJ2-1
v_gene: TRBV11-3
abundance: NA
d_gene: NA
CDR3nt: TGTGCCAGCAGCCCAGGGGATTCCTACAATGAGCAGTTCTTC
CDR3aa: CASSPGDSYNEQFF

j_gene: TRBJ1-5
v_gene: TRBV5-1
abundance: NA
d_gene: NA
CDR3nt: TGCGCCAGCAGCTTGGGCGTGCGCAATCAGCCCCAGCATTTT
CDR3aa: CASSLGVRNQPQHF

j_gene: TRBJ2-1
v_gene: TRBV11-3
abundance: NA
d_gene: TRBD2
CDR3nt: TGTGCCAGCAGCTTAGATCGGCTAGCGGTCTCAGAGCAGTTCTTC
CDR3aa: CASSLDRLAVSEQFF

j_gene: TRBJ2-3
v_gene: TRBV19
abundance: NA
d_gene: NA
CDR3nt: TGTGCCAGTACAGGTGTACTAGCAAATACGCAGTATTTT
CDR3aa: CASTGVLANTQYF

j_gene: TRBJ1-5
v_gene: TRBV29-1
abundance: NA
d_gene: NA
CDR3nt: TGCAGCGTTGGTGAGCCCTCTGATCAGCCCCAGCATTTT
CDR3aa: CSVGEPSDQPQHF

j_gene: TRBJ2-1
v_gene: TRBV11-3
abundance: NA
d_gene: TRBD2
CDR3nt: TGTGCCAGCAGCCAAGGGTGGCTAGCGGGCTACAATGAGCAGTTCTTC
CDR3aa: CASSQGWLAGYNEQFF

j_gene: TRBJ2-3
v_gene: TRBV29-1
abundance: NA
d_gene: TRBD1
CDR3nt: TGCAGCGTCGAGGGACAGGGGTACACAGATACGCAGTATTTT
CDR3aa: CSVEGQGYTDTQYF

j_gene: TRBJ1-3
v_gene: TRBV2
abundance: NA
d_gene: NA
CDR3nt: TGTGCCAGCAGTGACGAGTCTGGAAACACCATATATTTT
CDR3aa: CASSDESGNTIYF

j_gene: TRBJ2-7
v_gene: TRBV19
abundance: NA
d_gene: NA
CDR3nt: TGTGCCAGTAGCCCCTATGCAGGGTCGGTCTACGAGCAGTACTTC
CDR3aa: CASSPYAGSVYEQYF

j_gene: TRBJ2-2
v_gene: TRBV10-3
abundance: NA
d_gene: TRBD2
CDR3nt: TGTGCCATCAGGGCTAGCGGGAACACCGGGGAGCTGTTTTTT
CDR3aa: CAIRASGNTGELFF

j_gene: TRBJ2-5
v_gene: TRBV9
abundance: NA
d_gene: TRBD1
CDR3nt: TGTGCCAGCAGCGGGCCCACGGGACAGGGAGAAGAGACCCAGTACTTC
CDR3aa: CASSGPTGQGEETQYF

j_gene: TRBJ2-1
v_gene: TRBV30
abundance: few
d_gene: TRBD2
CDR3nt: TGTGCCTGGAGCCTGGGACTAGCGGGAGTGAATGAGCAGTTCTTC
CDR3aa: CAWSLGLAGVNEQFF

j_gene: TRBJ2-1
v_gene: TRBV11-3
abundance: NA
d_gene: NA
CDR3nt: TGTGCCAGCACAGCGCAAAGCTCCTACAATGAGCAGTTCTTC
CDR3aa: CASTAQSSYNEQFF

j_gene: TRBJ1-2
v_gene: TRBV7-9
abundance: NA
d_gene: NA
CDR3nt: TGTGCCAGCAGCTTAAAAGCAGGGAATGGCTACACCTTC
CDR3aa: CASSLKAGNGYTF

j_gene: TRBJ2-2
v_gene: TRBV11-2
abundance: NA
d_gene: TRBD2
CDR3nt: TGTGCCAGCAGCGTGGGGGGCGGGGGGGCCGGGGAGCTGTTTTTT
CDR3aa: CASSVGGGGAGELFF

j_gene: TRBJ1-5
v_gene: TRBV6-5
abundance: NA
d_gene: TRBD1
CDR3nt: TGTGCCAGCAGAGGACAGGCTGGACAGCCCCAGCATTTT
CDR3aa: CASRGQAGQPQHF

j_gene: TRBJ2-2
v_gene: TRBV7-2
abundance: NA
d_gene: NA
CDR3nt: TGTGCCAGCAGTCCGACCCGCACGACTAGGGCCGGGGAGCTGTTTTTT
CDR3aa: CASSPTRTTRAGELFF

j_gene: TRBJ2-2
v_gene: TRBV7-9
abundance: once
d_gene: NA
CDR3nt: TGTGCCAGCAGCTTAGTCCGTCTCACCGGGGAGCTGTTTTTT
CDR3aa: CASSLVRLTGELFF

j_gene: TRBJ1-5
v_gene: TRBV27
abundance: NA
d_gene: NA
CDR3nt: TGTGCCAGCAGTTTAGGGGGGGGGTACCAGCCCCAGCATTTT
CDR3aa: CASSLGGGYQPQHF

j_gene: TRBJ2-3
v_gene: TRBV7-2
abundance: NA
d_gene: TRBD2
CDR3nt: TGTGCCAGCAGCTCCGGGACTAGCGGAACAGATACGCAGTATTTT
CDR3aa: CASSSGTSGTDTQYF

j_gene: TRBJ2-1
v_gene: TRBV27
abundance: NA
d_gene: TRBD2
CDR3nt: TGTGCCAGCAGCGGGACTAGCTTCAATGAGCAGTTCTTC
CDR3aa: CASSGTSFNEQFF

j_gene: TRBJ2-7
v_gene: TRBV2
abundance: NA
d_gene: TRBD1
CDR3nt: TGTGCCAGCAAGGGACAGCCAAGCTCCTACGAGCAGTACTTC
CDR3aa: CASKGQPSSYEQYF

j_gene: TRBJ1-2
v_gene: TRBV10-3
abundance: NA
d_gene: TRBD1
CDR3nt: TGTGCCAAGCGGGAGGGGGCTCAGGATGGCTACACCTTC
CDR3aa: CAKREGAQDGYTF

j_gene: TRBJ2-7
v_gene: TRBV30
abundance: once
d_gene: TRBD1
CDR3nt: TGTGCCTGGAGCCTCAAGCCAGGGGGAAGCTCCTACGAGCAGTACTTC
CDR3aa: CAWSLKPGGSSYEQYF

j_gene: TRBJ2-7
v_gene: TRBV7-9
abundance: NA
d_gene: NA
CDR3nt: TGTGCCAGCAGCTTAGGGGGAGAAGAGTACTTC
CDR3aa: CASSLGGEEYF

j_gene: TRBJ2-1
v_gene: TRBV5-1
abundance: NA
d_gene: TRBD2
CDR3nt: TGCGCCAGCAGCTTGCTAGCGGGAGGTTACAATGAGCAGTTCTTC
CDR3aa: CASSLLAGGYNEQFF

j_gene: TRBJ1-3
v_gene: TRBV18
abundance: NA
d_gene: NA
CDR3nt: TGTGCCAGCTCCCCTCCTTCTGGAAACACCATATATTTT
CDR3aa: CASSPPSGNTIYF

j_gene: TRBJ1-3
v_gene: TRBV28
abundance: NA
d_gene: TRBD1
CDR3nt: TGTGCCAGCAGTTTCGGGACAGGGCCGTACACCATATATTTT
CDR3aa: CASSFGTGPYTIYF

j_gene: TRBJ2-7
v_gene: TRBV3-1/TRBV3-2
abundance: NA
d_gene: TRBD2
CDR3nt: TGTGCCAGCAGCCAAGATGCTAGCGGGAGTTGGTACGAGCAGTACTTC
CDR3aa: CASSQDASGSWYEQYF

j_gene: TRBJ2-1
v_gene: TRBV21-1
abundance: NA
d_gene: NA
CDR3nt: TGTGCCAGCAGCAGACACAGGGATTATTGTGAGCAGTTCTTC
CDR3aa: CASSRHRDYCEQFF